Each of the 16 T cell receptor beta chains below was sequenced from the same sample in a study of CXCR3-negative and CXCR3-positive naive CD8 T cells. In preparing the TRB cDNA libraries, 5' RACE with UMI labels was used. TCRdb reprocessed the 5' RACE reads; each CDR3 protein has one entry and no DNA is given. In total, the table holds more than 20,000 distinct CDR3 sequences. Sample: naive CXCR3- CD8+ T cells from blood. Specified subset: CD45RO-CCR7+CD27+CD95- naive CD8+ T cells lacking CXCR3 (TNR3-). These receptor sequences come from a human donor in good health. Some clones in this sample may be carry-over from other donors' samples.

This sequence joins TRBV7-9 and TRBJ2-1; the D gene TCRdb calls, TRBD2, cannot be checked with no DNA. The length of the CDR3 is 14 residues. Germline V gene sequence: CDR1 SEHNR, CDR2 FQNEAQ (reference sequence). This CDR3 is CASSSGSGIAEQFF.

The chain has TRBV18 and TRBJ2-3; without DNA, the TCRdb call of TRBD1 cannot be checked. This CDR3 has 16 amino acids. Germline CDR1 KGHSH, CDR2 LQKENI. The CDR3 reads CASSPFPPNTEDTQYF.

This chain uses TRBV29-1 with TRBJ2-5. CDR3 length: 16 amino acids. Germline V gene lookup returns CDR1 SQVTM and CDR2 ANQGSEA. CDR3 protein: CSVDFFGNIPQETQYF.

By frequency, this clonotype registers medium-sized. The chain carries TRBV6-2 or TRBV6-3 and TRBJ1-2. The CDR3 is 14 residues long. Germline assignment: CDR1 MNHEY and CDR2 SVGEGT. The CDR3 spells CASSYAKGLPGYTF.

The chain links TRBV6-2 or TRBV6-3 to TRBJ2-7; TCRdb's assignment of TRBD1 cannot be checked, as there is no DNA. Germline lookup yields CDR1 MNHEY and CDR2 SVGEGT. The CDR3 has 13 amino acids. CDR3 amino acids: CASSSGQSYEQYF.

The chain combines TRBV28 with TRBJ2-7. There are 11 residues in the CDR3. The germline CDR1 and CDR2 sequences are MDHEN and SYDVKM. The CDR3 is CATALGHEQYF. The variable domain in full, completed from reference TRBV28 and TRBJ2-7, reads DVKVTQSSRYLVKRTGEKVFLECVQDMDHENMFWYRQDPGLGLRLIYFSYDVKMKEKGDIPEGYSVSREKKERFSLILESASTNQTSMYLCATALGHEQYFGPGTRLTVT.

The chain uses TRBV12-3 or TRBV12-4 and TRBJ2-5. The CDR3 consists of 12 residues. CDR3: CASSFGQETQYF.

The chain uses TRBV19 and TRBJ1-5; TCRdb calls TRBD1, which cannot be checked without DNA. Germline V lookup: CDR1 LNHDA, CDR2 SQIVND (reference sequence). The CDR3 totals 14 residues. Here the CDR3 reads CASNPQGKGQPQHF.

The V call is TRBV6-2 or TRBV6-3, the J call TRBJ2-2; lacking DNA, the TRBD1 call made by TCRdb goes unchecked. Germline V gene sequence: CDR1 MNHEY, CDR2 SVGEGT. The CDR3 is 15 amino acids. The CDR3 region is CASNAGTANTGELFF.

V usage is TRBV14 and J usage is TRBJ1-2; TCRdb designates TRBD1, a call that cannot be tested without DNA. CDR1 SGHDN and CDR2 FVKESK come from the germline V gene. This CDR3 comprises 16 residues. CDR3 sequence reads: CASSQDRLGAGYGYTF.

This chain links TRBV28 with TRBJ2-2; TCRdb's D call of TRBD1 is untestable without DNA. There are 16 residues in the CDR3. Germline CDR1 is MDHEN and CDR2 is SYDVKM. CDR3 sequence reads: CASSHPSRGGTGELFF.

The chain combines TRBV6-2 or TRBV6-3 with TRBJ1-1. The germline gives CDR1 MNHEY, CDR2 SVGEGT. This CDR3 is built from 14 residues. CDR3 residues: CASSSTREETEAFF.

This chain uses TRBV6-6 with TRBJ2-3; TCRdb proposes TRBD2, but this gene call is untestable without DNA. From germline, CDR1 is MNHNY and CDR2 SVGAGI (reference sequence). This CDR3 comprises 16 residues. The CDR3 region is CASSYSSGGGTDTQYF.

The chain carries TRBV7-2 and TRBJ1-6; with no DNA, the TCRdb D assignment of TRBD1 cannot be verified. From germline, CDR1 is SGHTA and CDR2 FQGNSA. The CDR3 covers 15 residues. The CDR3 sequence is CASSLTGVLDSPLHF.

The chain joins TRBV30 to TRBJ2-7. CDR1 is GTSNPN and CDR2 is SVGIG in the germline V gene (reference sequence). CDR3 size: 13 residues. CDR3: CAWIKDLQDEQYF.

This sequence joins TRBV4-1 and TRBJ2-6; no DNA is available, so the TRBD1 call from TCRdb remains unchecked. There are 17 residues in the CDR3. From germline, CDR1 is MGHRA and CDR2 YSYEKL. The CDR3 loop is CASSQNRSPSGANVLTF.